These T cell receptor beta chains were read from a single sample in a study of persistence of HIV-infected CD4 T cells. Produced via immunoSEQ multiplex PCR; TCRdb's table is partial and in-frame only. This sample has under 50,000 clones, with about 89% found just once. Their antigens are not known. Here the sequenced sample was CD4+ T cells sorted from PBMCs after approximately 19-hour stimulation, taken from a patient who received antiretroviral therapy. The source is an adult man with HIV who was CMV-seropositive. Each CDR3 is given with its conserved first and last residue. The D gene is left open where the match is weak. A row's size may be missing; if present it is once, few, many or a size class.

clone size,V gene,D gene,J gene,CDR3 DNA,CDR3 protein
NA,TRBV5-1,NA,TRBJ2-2,TGCGCCAGCAGCTTCGAGGAGTTTGGGGAGCTGTTTTTT,CASSFEEFGELFF
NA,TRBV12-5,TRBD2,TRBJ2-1,TGTGCTAGTGGACCGAGCGGGGGGCCAAACAATGAGCAGTTCTTC,CASGPSGGPNNEQFF
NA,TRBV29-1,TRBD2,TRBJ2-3,TGCAGCGTCACCACTAGCGGGGGCCCGGATACGCAGTATTTT,CSVTTSGGPDTQYF
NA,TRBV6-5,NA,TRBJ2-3,TGTGCCAGCCGACCGGGACTCTCCTCCGATACGCAGTATTTT,CASRPGLSSDTQYF
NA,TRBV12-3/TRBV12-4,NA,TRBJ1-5,TGTGCCAGCAGTGACAGCCCCAATCAGCCCCAGCATTTT,CASSDSPNQPQHF
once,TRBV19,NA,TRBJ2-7,TGTGCCAGTAGTATAGACGGGGCCTCCTACGAGCAGTACTTC,CASSIDGASYEQYF
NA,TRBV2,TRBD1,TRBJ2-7,TGTGCCACAGGGTGGGACAGGGGGATATACGAGCAGTACTTC,CATGWDRGIYEQYF
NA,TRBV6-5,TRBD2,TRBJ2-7,TGTGCCAGCAGTCTAAGCGGGGGGGCCTACGAGCAGTACTTC,CASSLSGGAYEQYF
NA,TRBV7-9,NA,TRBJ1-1,TGTGCCAGCAGCCGCCCGAACACTGAAGCTTTCTTT,CASSRPNTEAFF
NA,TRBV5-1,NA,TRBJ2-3,TGCGCCAGCAGCTTGGACGGGGTGAAAGATACGCAGTATTTT,CASSLDGVKDTQYF
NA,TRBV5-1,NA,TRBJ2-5,TGCGCCAGCAGCTTGGGTGGCAGCCAAGAGACCCAGTACTTC,CASSLGGSQETQYF
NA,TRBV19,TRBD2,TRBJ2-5,TGTGCCAGTAGCGATAACTGGCGGGGGGGCCAAGAGACCCAGTACTTC,CASSDNWRGGQETQYF
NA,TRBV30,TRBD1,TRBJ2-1,TGTGCCTGGAGTTTGGGACAGGGTTCGTACAATGAGCAGTTCTTC,CAWSLGQGSYNEQFF
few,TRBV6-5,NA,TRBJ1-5,TGTGCCAGCAGTTCCCCGGGCCAAGCCCAGCATTTT,CASSSPGQAQHF
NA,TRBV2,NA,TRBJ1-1,TGTGCCAGCAGTTCCCAGGGAAACACTGAAGCTTTCTTT,CASSSQGNTEAFF
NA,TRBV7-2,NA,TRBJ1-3,TGTGCCAGCAGCTTTCGACCGACCGGCTCTGGAAACACCATATATTTT,CASSFRPTGSGNTIYF
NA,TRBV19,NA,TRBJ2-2,TGTGCCAGTAGAGTTAGCGGGGAGCTGTTTTTT,CASRVSGELFF
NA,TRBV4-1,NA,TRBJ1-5,TGCGCCAGCAGCCAAGAGGCACGCCAGGGCAGCAATCAGCCCCAGCATTTT,CASSQEARQGSNQPQHF
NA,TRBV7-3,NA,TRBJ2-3,TGTGCCAGCAGCTTTTCCTGGTCGTCAGATACGCAGTATTTT,CASSFSWSSDTQYF
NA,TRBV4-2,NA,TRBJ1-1,TGTGCCAGCAGCCCCCCTGATTTTGACACTGAAGCTTTCTTT,CASSPPDFDTEAFF